Each of the 27 T cell receptor beta chains below was sequenced from the same sample in a study of Graves' ophthalmopathy and Graves' hyperthyroidism. The authors amplified TCR beta CDR3 regions, and they did so from RNA transcripts for repertoire sequencing. HTBI-primed RT-PCR formed the first round, and a multiplex PCR formed the second. TCRdb processed the multiplex PCR reads anew with MiXCR; each CDR3 protein has one entry. Of roughly 480,000 distinct CDR3 sequences in the sample, about 15% were seen once. Sequencing input: blood. The origin of the receptors is a woman in her 30s with Graves' ophthalmopathy.

V gene TRBV6-1 combines with J gene TRBJ1-5, with a tentative D call TRBD1 (6 bases). The CDR3 length is 13 residues. V lost 3 bases and J 8 bases, leaving 11 bases between the germline ends. Germline V gene lookup returns CDR1 MNHNS and CDR2 SASEGT. CDR3 nucleotide sequence: TGTGCCAGCAGTGACCGGGGGGCAGAGCCCCAGCATTTT. It yields the protein CASSDRGAEPQHF.

The table lists this clonotype with many counts. The chain carries TRBV28 and TRBJ2-7; D ambiguous. V lost 3 bases and J lost 3, with 12 bases in between. CDR1 and CDR2 (germline): MDHEN, SYDVKM. The CDR3 spans 14 residues. CDR3 region: CASSFPPEHYEQYF. For the CDR3, the DNA is TGTGCCAGCAGTTTCCCCCCGGAACACTACGAGCAGTACTTC.

This clonotype occurred many times. This chain links TRBV6-5 with TRBJ2-5; D possibly corresponds to TRBD2 (5 bases). V gave up 5 bases and J gave up 2 bases, with 12 bases separating them. Germline CDR1 reads MNHEY; CDR2 reads SVGAGI. The CDR3 runs 14 residues. CDR3 DNA: TGTGCCAGCAGTGTACTACTAGGACAAGAGACCCAGTACTTC. Amino acids: CASSVLLGQETQYF.

This clonotype was seen at least ten times. CDR3 amino acids: CASSEYTPGNQPQHF. The CDR3 DNA is TGTGCCAGCAGTGAATACACCCCGGGGAATCAGCCCCAGCATTTT. The rearrangement joins TRBV2 to TRBJ1-5; D is unresolved. V lost 2 bases to trimming and J lost 4 bases, with 12 bases between them. The CDR3 is made up of 15 amino acids. CDR1 is SNHLY, CDR2 FYNNEI, per germline.

In its sample, this clonotype was seen many times. The chain couples TRBV9 to TRBJ2-7, with D tentatively TRBD1 or TRBD2 (5 bases each). V shed 0 bases and J shed 2 bases, with 6 bases lying between them. Germline V gives CDR1 SGDLS, CDR2 YYNGEE. The CDR3 loop spans 13 amino acids. CDR3 in amino acids: CASSVGGPYEQYF. Here the CDR3 DNA reads TGTGCCAGCAGCGTAGGGGGACCCTACGAGCAGTACTTC.

Only one count was recorded for this clonotype. DNA for the CDR3: TGTGCCAGCAGCCTAGGGAGAGGGAACTATAATTCACCCCTCCACTTT. Its protein product is CASSLGRGNYNSPLHF. The rearrangement joins TRBV12-3 or TRBV12-4 to TRBJ1-6, with D unclear. V was pared by 6 bases and J by 3 bases, with 15 bases between. The CDR3 runs to 16 residues.

In its sample, this clonotype was seen many times. The CDR3 loop is CATSDLHGTSNTGELFF. The CDR3 DNA is TGTGCCACCAGTGATTTGCATGGGACAAGTAACACCGGGGAGCTGTTTTTT. The chain links TRBV24-1 to TRBJ2-2; D is possibly TRBD1 (6 bases). Trimming took 0 bases from V and 2 from J, leaving 12 bases between them. Germline V gene lookup returns CDR1 KGHDR and CDR2 SFDVKD. This CDR3 has 17 residues.

This clonotype was picked up many times. V is TRBV5-1 and J is TRBJ2-7, with 10 positions matching TRBD1. V shed 4 bases and J 0 bases; nucleotides not matched to a gene: 7. Germline CDR1 is SGHRS and CDR2 is YFSETQ. The CDR3 is 16 residues long. The CDR3 protein is CASSLLRTGGSYEQYF. CDR3 DNA: TGCGCCAGCAGCCTTCTAAGGACAGGGGGCTCCTACGAGCAGTACTTC.

This clonotype has a count of ten or more. This chain joins TRBV6-1 and TRBJ1-5, with 8 bases identical to TRBD1. V gave up 4 bases and J gave up 3 bases; unmatched junction bases: 2. The CDR3 sequence is 14 residues long. Looked up from germline, CDR1 is MNHNS and CDR2 is SASEGT. This CDR3 reads CASSADRDNQPQHF. CDR3 DNA sequence: TGTGCCAGCAGTGCGGACAGGGACAATCAGCCCCAGCATTTT.

This clonotype was seen ten or more times. The gene calls are TRBV24-1 and TRBJ1-2; D gene ambiguous. Germline V gene data show CDR1 as KGHDR and CDR2 as SFDVKD. The V and J ends lost 1 base and 6 bases respectively, with 11 bases between them. This CDR3 is built from 14 residues. The CDR3 loop reads CATSDFGERHGYTF. DNA of the CDR3: TGTGCCACCAGTGATTTTGGAGAGAGGCATGGCTACACCTTC.

The genes are TRBV7-6 and TRBJ2-2; D might be TRBD2 (6 bases). The CDR3 contains 16 residues. CDR1 is SGHVS, CDR2 FNYEAQ, per germline. V shed 2 bases and J shed 2 bases, with 12 bases lying between them. The CDR3 sequence: CASSLRGRDNTGELFF. CDR3 DNA: TGTGCCAGCAGCTTAAGAGGGCGGGACAACACCGGGGAGCTGTTTTTT. The full variable domain, rest sourced from reference TRBV7-6 and TRBJ2-2, is GAGVSQSPRYKVTKRGQDVALRCDPISGHVSLYWYRQALGQGPEFLTYFNYEAQQDKSGLPNDRFSAERPEGSISTLTIQRTEQRDSAMYRCASSLRGRDNTGELFFGEGSRLTVL.

This clonotype was detected a few times. This chain links TRBV3-1 with TRBJ1-2; 7 bases agree with TRBD1. The CDR3 extends over 15 amino acids. Germline V gene sequence: CDR1 LGHDT, CDR2 YNNKEL (reference sequence). The V segment lost 4 bases and the J segment 4 bases; nucleotides outside the gene matches: 9. CDR3 in DNA: TGTGCCAGCAGCCTAGCGACAGGGAAATCCTATGGCTACACCTTC. Encoded protein: CASSLATGKSYGYTF.

This clonotype was found many times. This chain uses TRBV20-1 with TRBJ2-7; D is ambiguous. V lost 0 bases to trimming and J lost 0 bases, with 12 bases between them. This CDR3 comprises 15 residues. Per germline, CDR1 DFQATT and CDR2 SNEGSKA (reference sequence). The CDR3 region is CSARDESVSSYEQYF. CDR3 coding DNA: TGCAGTGCTAGAGATGAGTCAGTGAGCTCCTACGAGCAGTACTTC.

This clonotype was counted ten times or more. The chain uses TRBV6-2 or TRBV6-3 and TRBJ2-7; 10 positions match TRBD2. Germline lookup yields CDR1 MNHEY and CDR2 SVGEGT. V trimming: 2 bases; J trimming: 5 bases; junction bases outside the gene matches: 3. The CDR3 contains 14 residues. CDR3 sequence (DNA): TGTGCCAGCAGTTACCCGGGACTAGCGAACGAGCAGTACTTC. Residues: CASSYPGLANEQYF.

This clonotype was detected many times. The V and J genes are TRBV12-3 or TRBV12-4 and TRBJ2-6; D is unclear. V lost 8 bases, J lost 0 bases, and 2 bases lay in between. The CDR3 is 12 residues long. The CDR3 protein is CASFSGANVLTF. Here the CDR3 DNA reads TGTGCCAGCTTCTCTGGGGCCAACGTCCTGACTTTC.

This clonotype showed up many times. The CDR3 is CSARPGLVSETQYF. The CDR3 DNA reads as TGCAGTGCTAGACCGGGACTAGTTTCGGAGACCCAGTACTTC. The chain links TRBV20-1 to TRBJ2-5; 8 bases fit TRBD2. This CDR3 region has 14 residues. Germline trimming cut 2 bases from V and 5 bases from J; bases unmatched to any gene: 7. Germline V gene lookup returns CDR1 DFQATT and CDR2 SNEGSKA (reference sequence).

The chain couples TRBV5-1 to TRBJ2-7; D is tentatively TRBD1 or TRBD2 (5 bases each). Per germline, CDR1 SGHRS and CDR2 YFSETQ. Trimming removed 5 bases at V and 5 bases at J, with 14 bases between. CDR3 size: 13 residues. The CDR3 bases are TGCGCCAGCAGTTTGCAACGGGGACACGAGCAGTACTTC. Translating it yields CASSLQRGHEQYF.

In this sample, this clonotype turned up many times. This chain connects TRBV12-5 to TRBJ2-7, with D maybe TRBD2 (7 bases). V lost 1 base to trimming and J lost 2 bases, with 18 bases between them. Germline V lookup: CDR1 LGHNT, CDR2 FRNRAP. This CDR3 spans 17 amino acids. CDR3 bases: TGTGCTAGTGGTTTGGCACTGGGGGAGGGGGATCCCTACGAGCAGTACTTC. Translating it yields CASGLALGEGDPYEQYF.

This clonotype was detected many times. This chain uses TRBV19 with TRBJ1-1, with no clear D. The V gene lost 7 bases and the J gene lost 4 bases, with 13 bases spanning the gap. The CDR3 length is 13 residues. The germline V gene encodes CDR1 LNHDA and CDR2 SQIVND (reference sequence). The CDR3 DNA is TGTGCCAGTACCATAGGATTCATCACTGAAGCTTTCTTT. This gives the protein CASTIGFITEAFF.

This clonotype was observed many times. The genes are TRBV20-1 and TRBJ2-7; D uncertain. Trimming left V 8 bases short and J 6 bases short, with 17 bases between. This CDR3 contains 12 residues. Germline values: CDR1 DFQATT, CDR2 SNEGSKA (reference sequence). In DNA, the CDR3 is TGCAGTAAGCTCGACGGACGGCTCGAGCAGTACTTC. Amino acid sequence: CSKLDGRLEQYF.

Ten or more counts support this clonotype. The junction does not match germline at one end; this may be a read error. The V call is TRBV7-7, the J call TRBJ2-5; the D gene is possibly TRBD1 (6 bases). The CDR3 has 15 amino acids. Germline assignment: CDR1 SSHAT and CDR2 FNYEAQ (reference sequence). In nucleotides, the CDR3 is TGTGCTAGCAGCTTTCGCCGGACAGTTCAAGAGACCCAGTACTTC. Protein: CASSFRRTVQETQYF. Combining the CDR3 with reference TRBV7-7 and TRBJ2-5 gives the whole variable domain GAGVSQSPRYKVTKRGQDVTLRCDPISSHATLYWYQQALGQGPEFLTYFNYEAQPDKSGLPSDRFSAERPEGSISTLTIQRTEQRDSAMYRCASSFRRTVQETQYFGPGTRLLVL.

This clonotype was counted at least ten times. The genes are TRBV13 and TRBJ1-1, with 7 bases identical to TRBD1. The V and J ends lost 7 bases and 7 bases, in that order; junction bases with no gene match: 6. In germline, CDR1 is PRHDT, CDR2 FYEKMQ (reference sequence). The CDR3 runs to 12 residues. The CDR3 here is CASNSRDSEAFF. The CDR3 DNA reads TGTGCCAGCAATTCTAGGGACAGTGAAGCTTTCTTT.

This clonotype was seen repeatedly, ten times or more. The J gene is TRBJ1-5, the V gene TRBV6-4; no clear D gene. There are 13 residues in the CDR3. Germline lookup yields CDR1 MRHNA and CDR2 SNTAGT. V was clipped by 6 bases and J by 4 bases, with 10 bases between them. The CDR3 loop reads CASSENPNQPQHF. The CDR3 DNA follows: TGTGCCAGCAGCGAGAACCCTAATCAGCCCCAGCATTTT.

This clonotype was recorded at least ten times. J is TRBJ1-5 and V is TRBV2, with TRBD1 as a possible D gene (5 bases). Trimming stripped 4 bases from V and 5 bases from J, with 15 bases between. The germline CDR1 and CDR2 sequences are SNHLY and FYNNEI. The length of the CDR3 is 15 residues. CDR3 bases: TGTGCCAGCAGTGCTAAGGGCGGGGGACATCAGCCCCAGCATTTT. It specifies CASSAKGGGHQPQHF.

This clonotype was counted at least ten times. The CDR3 DNA sequence: TGTGCCAGCAGCTTCGACAGGCTCTATGGCTACACCTTC. Encoded protein: CASSFDRLYGYTF. The J gene is TRBJ1-2, the V gene TRBV12-3 or TRBV12-4; weak D call: TRBD1 (6 bases). The CDR3 extends over 13 amino acids. V lost 6 bases and J lost 4, with 12 bases in between.

As for this clonotype: A much larger clonotype is one base distant, so this may be a read error. The V gene is TRBV11-2, the J gene TRBJ2-5; tentative D call: TRBD1 (6 bases). This CDR3 spans 15 amino acids. CDR1 and CDR2 (germline): SGHAT, FQNNGV. The CDR3 here is CASSLDHGGQETKYF. As DNA, the CDR3 is TGTGCCAGCAGCTTAGATCATGGGGGACAAGAGACCAAGTACTTC.

In this sample, this clonotype turned up many times. The chain employs TRBV30 and TRBJ1-1, with D tentatively TRBD1 (5 bases). The CDR3 spans 12 residues. V lost 2 bases and J 5 bases, leaving 9 bases between the germline ends. Germline V gene lookup returns CDR1 GTSNPN and CDR2 SVGIG (reference sequence). The CDR3 region is CAWSSRGTEAFF. Here the CDR3 DNA reads TGTGCCTGGAGTAGTAGGGGTACTGAAGCTTTCTTT. The entire variable domain, with the rest obtained from reference TRBV30 and TRBJ1-1, is as follows: SQTIHQWPATLVQPVGSPLSLECTVEGTSNPNLYWYRQAAGRGLQLLFYSVGIGQISSEVPQNLSASRPQDRQFILSSKKLLLSDSGFYLCAWSSRGTEAFFGQGTRLTVV.